Listed here are 5 T cell receptor beta chains from one sample, sequenced in a study of cytomegalovirus exposure and HLA in healthy donors. The repertoire was sequenced with immunoSEQ multiplex PCR; TCRdb's copy has only in-frame clones and lacks some. The table shows 100,000 to 150,000 clones, with roughly 95% occurring only once. The sample was PBMCs. The receptors were gathered from a man aged 18 to 29 in good health and CMV-seronegative.

J is TRBJ2-2 and V is TRBV29-1; TRBD2 matches 16 bases. This CDR3 comprises 15 residues. Germline V lookup: CDR1 SQVTM, CDR2 ANQGSEA. V lost 4 bases and J lost 6; bases outside the gene matches: 2. CDR3 loop: CSVVGLAGGAGELFF. The CDR3, as DNA: TGCAGCGTTGTGGGACTAGCGGGAGGGGCCGGGGAGCTGTTTTTT.

V is TRBV29-1 and J is TRBJ2-7, with 8 bases identical to TRBD1. The CDR3 is made up of 15 amino acids. CDR1 is SQVTM, CDR2 ANQGSEA, per germline. Germline trimming cut 0 bases from V and 2 bases from J; bases unmatched to any gene: 6. The CDR3 region has the DNA TGCAGCGTTGAAGATCATCAGGGGGCTACCTACGAGCAGTACTTC. It yields the protein CSVEDHQGATYEQYF.

This chain links TRBV30 with TRBJ1-5, with 8 bases that match TRBD1. Trimming at V came to 5 bases and at J to 7 bases, leaving 7 bases not matched to a gene. Germline loops: CDR1 GTSNPN, CDR2 SVGIG (reference sequence). This CDR3 has 13 amino acids. The CDR3 DNA follows: TGTGCCTGGGCAGACAGGGGAGGCCAGCCCCAGCATTTT. Translating gives CAWADRGGQPQHF. Supplemented by reference TRBV30 and TRBJ1-5, the full variable domain reads SQTIHQWPATLVQPVGSPLSLECTVEGTSNPNLYWYRQAAGRGLQLLFYSVGIGQISSEVPQNLSASRPQDRQFILSSKKLLLSDSGFYLCAWADRGGQPQHFGDGTRLSIL.

The rearrangement links TRBV30 to TRBJ1-5, with a weak D call TRBD1 (6 bases). This CDR3 has 14 amino acids. Germline CDR1 reads GTSNPN; CDR2 reads SVGIG (reference sequence). V lost 4 bases and J 4 bases, leaving 14 bases between the germline ends. CDR3 nucleotide sequence: TGTGCCTGGACCCCAGGGGTGGGGAATCAGCCCCAGCATTTT. Amino acid sequence: CAWTPGVGNQPQHF.

The chain is built from TRBV7-2 and TRBJ2-7; 8 nucleotides align to TRBD2. The CDR3 sequence is 14 residues long. Losses at the gene ends were 5 bases for V and 0 bases for J; bases not matched to a gene: 3. The V gene's germline CDR1 is SGHTA and CDR2 FQGNSA. CDR3 protein: CASSPTSGSYEQYF. In DNA, the CDR3 is TGTGCCAGCAGCCCTACTAGCGGCTCCTACGAGCAGTACTTC.